This T cell receptor (beta chain) was captured in a study of human T cells and chemical hapten exposure listed by TCRdb under 2021. For context, the study as a whole: For sensitization, 2% DPC in acetone was applied to a roughly 2 cm by roughly 2 cm area of upper inner arm skin. Patients additionally received weekly therapeutic DPC doses to the scalp throughout the roughly 24-week study period. Patch tests used Finn chambers with 0.01% DPC on the upper back, scored after 6 days by International Contact Dermatitis Research Group standards. Alopecia areata with under or over 50% scalp involvement, alopecia totalis and alopecia universalis were represented in the patient cohort, which was mostly female. Libraries were combined into a pool for sequencing, and differences in TCR yield between samples came mainly from small differences in library volumes within the pool. This study followed changes in the peripheral blood TCR repertoire in vivo during primary and secondary sensitization of alopecia patients to the hapten diphenylcyclopropenone (DPC). Blood was sampled from patients pre-sensitization (week 0) and at 2, 6 and about 24 weeks after DPC sensitization. Blood for TCR sequencing was provided by twenty-nine alopecia patients at one to four time points (pre-sensitization, 2, 6 and 24 weeks). From each blood RNA sample, both TCR alpha and TCR beta chains were sequenced. The research as a whole found: Repeated subsampling changed both the strength of the expansion versus patch-test correlation and the threshold at which that correlation became significant. No change with DPC sensitization was found in the number of TCRs above 1 in 1000 frequency, and no evidence of global repertoire structure alterations was found. Compared with pre-sensitization or healthy control sets, expanded TCRs formed significantly more large CDR3 similarity clusters, which is consistent with antigen-driven responses. All patients had alopecia, a presumed autoimmune disease, so their immune response might differ from that of healthy individuals. A positive correlation was found between the number of PT1 expanded TCRs and patch test score, with significance reached at thresholds 8, 16 and 32 but not 4.

V has 0 bases trimmed and J has 7 bases trimmed; junction bases matching no gene number 2. The CDR3 has 14 amino acids, counting the end cysteine and phenylalanine. CDR3 DNA is the only sequence kept; it has 42 bases, read in frame from the first base. CDR1 and CDR2 (SGHKS, YYEKEE) derive from the germline V gene (reference sequence). Taken with the paper, the label for time point translates to: pre-sensitization, week 0. Read against the paper, the sample's treatment or condition label means: therapeutic diphenylcyclopropenone sensitization with weekly scalp DPC. Total RNA was extracted from unfractionated whole blood that had been collected in Tempus Blood RNA tubes. At each patch-test visit, blood was drawn before the patch test was applied. Patients were considered eligible if aged 18 to 70, diagnosed with alopecia and deemed suitable for DPC therapy, and patients were excluded if pregnant. This clonotype was recorded a few times. Which antigen it targets is not known. No base quality values were provided; no much bigger clone lies one nucleotide off.

Library method: RACE. The listed sequencing device is NextSeq 500. During library preparation, unique molecular identifiers were attached to individual cDNA molecules so that TCRs could be counted in a quantitative, reproducible way. The published analysis was carried out like this. A median of around 100,000 TCRs per sample was observed, with a range of roughly 23,224 to 700,000. V, J and CDR3 annotation of the TCR reads was carried out using the Decombinator software suite. To make PS versus PT1 abundance plots, every sample was subsampled to the same number of TCRs (28,000). TCRs were defined as expanded if absent before sensitization and observed at least eight times at the 2-week time point. TCRdb ran its own pipeline on the public reads, namely fastp trimming at Q25 and MiXCR clone calling, and kept in-frame beta chains. Records with the same CDR3 protein are collapsed into one entry carrying the most frequent genes and DNA. What appears here as the V and J calls and clone size reflects TCRdb's work, not the paper's. The sample records approximately 52,000 distinct CDR3 sequences, 9.5% to 10% of which are singletons. Together, the top ten hold 8.5% to 10% of the sample.

Recombination linked TRBV5-5 to TRBJ1-5, with TRBD1 matching 9 junction bases. The specimen comprised whole blood, sampled in connection with sensitization to the hapten diphenylcyclopropenone (DPC). This TCR was sampled from a woman in her thirties with alopecia areata. Some clones in this sample may be carry-over from other donors' samples. The CDR3 here reads CASSLGQGGQPQHF. The sequence in DNA is TGTGCCAGCAGCTTGGGACAGGGGGGCCAGCCCCAGCATTTT. This CDR3, with the reference TRBV5-5 and TRBJ1-5 proteins standing in past its ends, gives the full variable domain DAGVTQSPTHLIKTRGQQVTLRCSPISGHKSVSWYQQVLGQGPQFIFQYYEKEERGRGNFPDRFSARQFPNYSSELNVNALLLGDSALYLCASSLGQGGQPQHFGDGTRLSIL.